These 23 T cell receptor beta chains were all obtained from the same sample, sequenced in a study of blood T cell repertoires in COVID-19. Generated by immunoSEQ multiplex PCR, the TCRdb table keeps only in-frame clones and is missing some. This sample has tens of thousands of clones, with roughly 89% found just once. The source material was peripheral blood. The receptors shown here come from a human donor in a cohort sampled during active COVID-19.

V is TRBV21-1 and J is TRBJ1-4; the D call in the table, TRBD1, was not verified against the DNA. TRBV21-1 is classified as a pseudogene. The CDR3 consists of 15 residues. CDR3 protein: CASSSLQGRTEKLFF. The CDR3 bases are TGTGCCAGCAGCTCCTTACAGGGGCGCACTGAAAAACTGTTTTTT.

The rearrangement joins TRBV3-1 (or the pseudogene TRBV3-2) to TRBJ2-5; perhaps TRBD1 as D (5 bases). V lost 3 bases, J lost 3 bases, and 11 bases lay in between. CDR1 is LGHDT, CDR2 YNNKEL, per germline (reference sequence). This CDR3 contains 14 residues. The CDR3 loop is CASSHTDIEETQYF. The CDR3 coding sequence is TGTGCCAGCAGCCACACGGACATTGAAGAGACCCAGTACTTC.

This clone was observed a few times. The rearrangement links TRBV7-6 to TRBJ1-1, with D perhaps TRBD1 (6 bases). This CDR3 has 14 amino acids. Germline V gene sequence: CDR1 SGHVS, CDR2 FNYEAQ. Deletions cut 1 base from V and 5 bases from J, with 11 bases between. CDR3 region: CASSLETRGTEAFF. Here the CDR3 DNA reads TGTGCCAGCAGCTTAGAGACCAGGGGAACTGAAGCTTTCTTT.

CDR3 nucleotides: TGCGCCAGCAGCCGTATCCGGGACAATCAAGAGACCCAGTACTTC. Protein: CASSRIRDNQETQYF. The rearrangement links TRBV4-1 to TRBJ2-5; maybe TRBD1 (6 bases). V was pared by 4 bases and J by 2 bases, with 14 bases between. The CDR3 has 15 amino acids. The germline V gene encodes CDR1 MGHRA and CDR2 YSYEKL.

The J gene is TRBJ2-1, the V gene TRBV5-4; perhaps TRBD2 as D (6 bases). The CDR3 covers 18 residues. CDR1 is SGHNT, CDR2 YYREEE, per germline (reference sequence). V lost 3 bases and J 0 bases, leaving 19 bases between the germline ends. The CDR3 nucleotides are TGTGCCAGCAGCTCTGATGCCACGGGGGTAAGCTCCTACAATGAGCAGTTCTTC. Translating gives CASSSDATGVSSYNEQFF.

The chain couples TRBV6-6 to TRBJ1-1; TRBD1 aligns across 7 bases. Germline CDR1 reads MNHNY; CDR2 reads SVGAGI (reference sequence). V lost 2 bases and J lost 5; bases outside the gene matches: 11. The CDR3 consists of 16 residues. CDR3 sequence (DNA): TGTGCCAGCAGTTACCCGGAAAGACAGGGAAAAACTGAAGCTTTCTTT. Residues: CASSYPERQGKTEAFF.

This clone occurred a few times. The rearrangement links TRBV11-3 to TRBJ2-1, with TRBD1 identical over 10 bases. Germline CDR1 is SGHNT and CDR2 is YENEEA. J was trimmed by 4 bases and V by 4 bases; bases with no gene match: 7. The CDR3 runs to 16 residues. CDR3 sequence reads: CASSSRDRGSYNEQFF. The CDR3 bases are TGTGCCAGCAGCTCGCGGGACAGGGGATCTTACAATGAGCAGTTCTTC.

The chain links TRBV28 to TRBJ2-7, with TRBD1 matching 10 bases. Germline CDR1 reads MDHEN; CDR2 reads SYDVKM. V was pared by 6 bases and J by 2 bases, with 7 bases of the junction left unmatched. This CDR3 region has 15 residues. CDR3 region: CASRRGGTGAYEQYF. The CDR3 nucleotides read TGTGCCAGCAGGCGCGGGGGGACAGGGGCCTACGAGCAGTACTTC.

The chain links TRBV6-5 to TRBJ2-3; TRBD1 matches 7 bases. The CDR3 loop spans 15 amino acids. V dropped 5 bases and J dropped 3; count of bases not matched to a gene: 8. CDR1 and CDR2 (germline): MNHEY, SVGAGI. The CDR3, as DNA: TGTGCCAGCAGTACTACAGGGGAGAGGACAGATACGCAGTATTTT. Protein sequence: CASSTTGERTDTQYF.

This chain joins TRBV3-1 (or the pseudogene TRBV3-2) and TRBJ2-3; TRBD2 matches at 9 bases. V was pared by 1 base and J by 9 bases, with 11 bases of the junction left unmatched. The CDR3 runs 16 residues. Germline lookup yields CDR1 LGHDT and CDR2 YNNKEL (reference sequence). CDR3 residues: CASSQGAVSGRTTQYF. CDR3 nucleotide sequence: TGTGCCAGCAGCCAAGGGGCGGTTAGCGGGAGAACCACGCAGTATTTT.

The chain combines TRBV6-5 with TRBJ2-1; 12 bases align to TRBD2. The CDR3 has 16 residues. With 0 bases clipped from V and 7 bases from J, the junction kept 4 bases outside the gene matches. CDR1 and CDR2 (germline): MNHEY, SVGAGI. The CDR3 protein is CASSYSVTSGGNEQFF. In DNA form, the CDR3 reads TGTGCCAGCAGTTACTCTGTGACTAGCGGGGGTAATGAGCAGTTCTTC.

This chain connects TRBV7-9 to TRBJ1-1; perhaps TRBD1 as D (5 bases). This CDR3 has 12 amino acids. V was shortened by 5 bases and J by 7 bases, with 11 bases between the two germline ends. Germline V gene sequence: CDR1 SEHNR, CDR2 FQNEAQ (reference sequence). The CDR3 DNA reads TGTGCCAGCAGCCAAACAGGAGTTGAAGCTTTCTTT. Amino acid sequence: CASSQTGVEAFF.

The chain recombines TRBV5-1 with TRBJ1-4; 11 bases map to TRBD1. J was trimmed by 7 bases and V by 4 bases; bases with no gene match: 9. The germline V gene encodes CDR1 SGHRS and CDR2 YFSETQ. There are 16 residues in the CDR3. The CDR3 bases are TGCGCCAGCAGCCTGAGTCCGGGACAGGGGGGTGAAAAACTGTTTTTT. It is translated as CASSLSPGQGGEKLFF.

The CDR3 sequence: CASSENPGLLSLHF. CDR3 DNA sequence: TGCGCCAGCAGTGAGAATCCGGGACTTTTATCCCTCCACTTT. The chain joins TRBV10-2 to TRBJ1-6; weak D call: TRBD1 (5 bases). The CDR3 consists of 14 residues. Trimming stripped 2 bases from V and 14 bases from J, with 16 bases between. Germline V gene sequence: CDR1 WSHSY, CDR2 SAAADI.

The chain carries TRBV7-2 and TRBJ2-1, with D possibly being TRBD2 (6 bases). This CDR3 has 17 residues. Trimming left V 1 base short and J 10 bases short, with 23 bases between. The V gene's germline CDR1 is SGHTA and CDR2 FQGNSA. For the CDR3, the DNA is TGTGCCAGCAGCTTAGATTTCGGGACTCGGGGAAGGATAGAGCAGTTCTTC. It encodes CASSLDFGTRGRIEQFF.

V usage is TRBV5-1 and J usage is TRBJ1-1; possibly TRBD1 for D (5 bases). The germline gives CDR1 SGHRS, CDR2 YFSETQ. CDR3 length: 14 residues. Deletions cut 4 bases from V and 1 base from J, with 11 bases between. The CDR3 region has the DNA TGCGCCAGCAGCCTGACAGTCAGGAACACTGAAGCTTTCTTT. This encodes CASSLTVRNTEAFF.

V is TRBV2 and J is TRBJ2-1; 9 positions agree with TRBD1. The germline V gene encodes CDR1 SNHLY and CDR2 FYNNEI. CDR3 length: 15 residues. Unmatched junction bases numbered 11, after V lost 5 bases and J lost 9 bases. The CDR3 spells CASSFREQGAGEQFF. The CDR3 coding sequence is TGTGCCAGCAGTTTCCGAGAACAGGGGGCCGGTGAGCAGTTCTTC.

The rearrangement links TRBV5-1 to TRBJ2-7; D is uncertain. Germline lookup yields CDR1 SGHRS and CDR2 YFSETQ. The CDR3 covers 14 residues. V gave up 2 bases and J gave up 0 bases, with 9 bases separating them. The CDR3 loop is CASSFAVSSYEQYF. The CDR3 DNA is TGCGCCAGCAGCTTCGCGGTTAGCTCCTACGAGCAGTACTTC. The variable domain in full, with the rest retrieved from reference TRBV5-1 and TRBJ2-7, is KAGVTQTPRYLIKTRGQQVTLSCSPISGHRSVSWYQQTPGQGLQFLFEYFSETQRNKGNFPGRFSGRQFSNSRSEMNVSTLELGDSALYLCASSFAVSSYEQYFGPGTRLTVT.

CDR3 protein: CASRQGPANTEAFF. CDR3 nucleotides: TGTGCCAGCAGGCAGGGTCCTGCGAACACTGAAGCTTTCTTT. The rearrangement joins TRBV2 to TRBJ1-1; D might be TRBD1 (5 bases). The CDR3 length is 14 residues. The germline V and J ends were trimmed by 6 bases and 1 base, with 12 bases remaining between them. Germline V gives CDR1 SNHLY, CDR2 FYNNEI.

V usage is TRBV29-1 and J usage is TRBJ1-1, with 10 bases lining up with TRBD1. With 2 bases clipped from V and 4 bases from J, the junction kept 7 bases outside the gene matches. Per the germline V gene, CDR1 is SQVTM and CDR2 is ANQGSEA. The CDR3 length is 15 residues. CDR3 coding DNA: TGCAGCGTTGAACCGACAGGGGGCTTGTTCACTGAAGCTTTCTTT. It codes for CSVEPTGGLFTEAFF.

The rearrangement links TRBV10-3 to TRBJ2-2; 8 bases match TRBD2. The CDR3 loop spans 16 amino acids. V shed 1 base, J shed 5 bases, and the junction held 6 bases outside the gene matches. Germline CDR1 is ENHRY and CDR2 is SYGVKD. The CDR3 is CAISELTSDSTGELFF. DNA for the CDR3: TGTGCCATCAGTGAGTTGACTAGCGATTCGACCGGGGAGCTGTTTTTT.

The CDR3 reads CASSQAEGLPLHF. CDR3 bases: TGTGCCAGCAGCCAAGCAGAGGGTTTACCCCTCCACTTT. The rearrangement uses TRBV3-1 (or the pseudogene TRBV3-2) and TRBJ1-6; D remains unclear. CDR1 is LGHDT, CDR2 YNNKEL, per germline (reference sequence). This CDR3 is built from 13 residues. V lost 1 base and J lost 12, with 10 bases in between.

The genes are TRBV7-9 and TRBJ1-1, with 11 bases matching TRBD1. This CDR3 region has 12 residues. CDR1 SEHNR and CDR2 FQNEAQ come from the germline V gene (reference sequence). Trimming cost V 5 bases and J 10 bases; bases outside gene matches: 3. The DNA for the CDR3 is TGTGCCAGCAGCGTAGGGACAGGGGGAGCTTTCTTT. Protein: CASSVGTGGAFF.